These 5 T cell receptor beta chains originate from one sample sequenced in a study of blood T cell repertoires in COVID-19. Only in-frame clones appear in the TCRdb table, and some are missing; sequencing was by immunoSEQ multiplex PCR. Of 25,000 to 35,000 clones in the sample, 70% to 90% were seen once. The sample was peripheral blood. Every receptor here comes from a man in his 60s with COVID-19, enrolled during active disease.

The CDR3 DNA is TGTGCCAGCAGCTCAGACCTGGACAGAGGGTCCGGGGAGCTGTTTTTT. Translation: CASSSDLDRGSGELFF. The chain carries TRBV5-4 and TRBJ2-2; D possibly corresponds to TRBD1 (6 bases). The CDR3 is made up of 16 amino acids. With 3 bases removed from V and 6 bases from J, the gap between germline ends came to 18 bases. Looked up from germline, CDR1 is SGHNT and CDR2 is YYREEE (reference sequence).

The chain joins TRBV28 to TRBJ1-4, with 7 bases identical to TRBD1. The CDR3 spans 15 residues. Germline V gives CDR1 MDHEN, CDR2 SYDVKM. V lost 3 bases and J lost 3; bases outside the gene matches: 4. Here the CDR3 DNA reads TGTGCCAGCAGTTTTACAGGGGTAGCTAATGAAAAACTGTTTTTT. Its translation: CASSFTGVANEKLFF.

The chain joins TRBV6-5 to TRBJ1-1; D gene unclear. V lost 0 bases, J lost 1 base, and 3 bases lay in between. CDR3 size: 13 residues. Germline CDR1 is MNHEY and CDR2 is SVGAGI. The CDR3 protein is CASSYSQNTEAFF. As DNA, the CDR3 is TGTGCCAGCAGTTACTCCCAGAACACTGAAGCTTTCTTT.

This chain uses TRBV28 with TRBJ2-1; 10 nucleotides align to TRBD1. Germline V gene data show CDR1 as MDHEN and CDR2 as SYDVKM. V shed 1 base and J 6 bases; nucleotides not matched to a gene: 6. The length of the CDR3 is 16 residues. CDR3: CASSLFGDRGANEQFF. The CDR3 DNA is TGTGCCAGCAGTTTATTCGGGGACAGGGGAGCCAATGAGCAGTTCTTC.

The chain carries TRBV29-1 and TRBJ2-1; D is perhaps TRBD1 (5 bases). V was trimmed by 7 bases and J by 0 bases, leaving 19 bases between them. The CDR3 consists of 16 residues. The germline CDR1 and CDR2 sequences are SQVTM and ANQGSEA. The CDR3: CSAEDNFWSSYNEQFF. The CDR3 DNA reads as TGCAGCGCCGAGGACAACTTCTGGAGCTCCTACAATGAGCAGTTCTTC.